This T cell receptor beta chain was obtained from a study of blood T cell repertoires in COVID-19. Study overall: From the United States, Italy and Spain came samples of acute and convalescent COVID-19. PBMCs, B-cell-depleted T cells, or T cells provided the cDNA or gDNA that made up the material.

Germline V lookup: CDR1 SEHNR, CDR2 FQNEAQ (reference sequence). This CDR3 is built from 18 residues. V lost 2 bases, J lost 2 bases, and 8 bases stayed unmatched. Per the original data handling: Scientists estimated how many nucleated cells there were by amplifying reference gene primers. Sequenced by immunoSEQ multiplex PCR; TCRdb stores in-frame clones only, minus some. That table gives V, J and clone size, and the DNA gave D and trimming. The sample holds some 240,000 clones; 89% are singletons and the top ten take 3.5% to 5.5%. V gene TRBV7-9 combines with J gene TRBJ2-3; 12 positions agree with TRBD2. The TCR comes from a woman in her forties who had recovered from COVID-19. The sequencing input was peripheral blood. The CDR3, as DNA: TGTGCCAGCAGCTTAACACTAGCGGGGGGAGACTACACAGATACGCAGTATTTT. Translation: CASSLTLAGGDYTDTQYF.